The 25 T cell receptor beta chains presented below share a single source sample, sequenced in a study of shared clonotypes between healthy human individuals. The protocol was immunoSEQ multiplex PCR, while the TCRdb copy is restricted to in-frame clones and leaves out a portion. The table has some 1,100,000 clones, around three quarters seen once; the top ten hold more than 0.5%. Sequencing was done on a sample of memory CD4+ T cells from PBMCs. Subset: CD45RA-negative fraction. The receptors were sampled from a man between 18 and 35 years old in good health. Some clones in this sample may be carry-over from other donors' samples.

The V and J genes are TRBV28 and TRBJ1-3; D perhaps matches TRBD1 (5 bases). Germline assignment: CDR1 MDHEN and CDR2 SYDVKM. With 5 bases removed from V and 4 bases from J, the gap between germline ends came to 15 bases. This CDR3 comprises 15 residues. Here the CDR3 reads CASSPGSRGGNTIYF. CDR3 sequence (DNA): TGTGCCAGCAGTCCCGGCTCTCGGGGGGGAAACACCATATATTTT.

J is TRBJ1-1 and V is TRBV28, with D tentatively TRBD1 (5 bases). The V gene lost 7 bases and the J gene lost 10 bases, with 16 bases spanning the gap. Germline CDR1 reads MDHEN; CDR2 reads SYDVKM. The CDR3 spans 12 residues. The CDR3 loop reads CASTSAGQRAFF. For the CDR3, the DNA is TGTGCCAGCACCTCCGCGGGGCAGAGAGCTTTCTTT.

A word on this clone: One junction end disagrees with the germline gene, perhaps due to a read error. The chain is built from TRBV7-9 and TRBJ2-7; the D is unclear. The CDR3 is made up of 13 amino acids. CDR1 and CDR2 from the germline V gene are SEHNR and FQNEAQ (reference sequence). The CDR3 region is CASSPRASYEQHF. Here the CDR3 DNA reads TGTGCCAGCAGTCCTAGGGCCTCCTACGAACAGCACTTC.

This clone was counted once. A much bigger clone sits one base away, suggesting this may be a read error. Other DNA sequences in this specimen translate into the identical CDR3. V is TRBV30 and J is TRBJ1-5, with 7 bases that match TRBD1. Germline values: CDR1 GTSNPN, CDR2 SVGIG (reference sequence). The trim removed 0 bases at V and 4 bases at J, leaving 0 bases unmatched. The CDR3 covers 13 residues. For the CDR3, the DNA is TGTGCCTGGAGTGTACAGGGGAATCAGCCCCAGCATTTT. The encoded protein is CAWSVQGNQPQHF.

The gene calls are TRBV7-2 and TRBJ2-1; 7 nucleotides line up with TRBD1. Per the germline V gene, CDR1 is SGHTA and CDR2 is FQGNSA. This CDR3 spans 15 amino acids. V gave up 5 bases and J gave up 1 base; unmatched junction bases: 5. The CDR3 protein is CASSQDRWSYNEQFF. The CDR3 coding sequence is TGTGCCAGCAGCCAGGACAGGTGGTCCTACAATGAGCAGTTCTTC. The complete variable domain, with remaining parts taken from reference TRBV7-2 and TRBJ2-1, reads GAGVSQSPSNKVTEKGKDVELRCDPISGHTALYWYRQSLGQGLEFLIYFQGNSAPDKSGLPSDRFSAERTGGSVSTLTIQRTQQEDSAVYLCASSQDRWSYNEQFFGPGTRLTVL.

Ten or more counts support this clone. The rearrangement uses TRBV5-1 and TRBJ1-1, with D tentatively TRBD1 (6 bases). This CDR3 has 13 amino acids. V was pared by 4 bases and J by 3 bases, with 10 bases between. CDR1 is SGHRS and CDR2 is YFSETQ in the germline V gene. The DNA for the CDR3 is TGCGCCAGCAGCACAGCAGGGGACACTGAAGCTTTCTTT. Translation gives CASSTAGDTEAFF.

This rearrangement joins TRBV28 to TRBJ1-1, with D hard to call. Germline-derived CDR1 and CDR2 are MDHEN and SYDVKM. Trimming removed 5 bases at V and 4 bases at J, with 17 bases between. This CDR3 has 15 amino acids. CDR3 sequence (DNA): TGTGCCAGCAGTCCCCTTGGCAGGCTTGGCACTGAAGCTTTCTTT. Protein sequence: CASSPLGRLGTEAFF.

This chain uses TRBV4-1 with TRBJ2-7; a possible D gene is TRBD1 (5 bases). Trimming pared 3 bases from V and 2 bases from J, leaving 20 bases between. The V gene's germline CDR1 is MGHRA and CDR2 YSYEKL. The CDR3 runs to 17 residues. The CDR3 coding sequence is TGCGCCAGCAGCCAGAAACAGGCTTCCTTGAACCCCTACGAGCAGTACTTC. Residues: CASSQKQASLNPYEQYF.

The CDR3 DNA is TGTGCCAGCAGCGCAGGGTTAAACACTGAAGCTTTCTTT. Protein sequence: CASSAGLNTEAFF. The chain couples TRBV11-1 to TRBJ1-1; D may be TRBD1 (5 bases). Trimming removed 5 bases at V and 2 bases at J, with 9 bases between. This CDR3 comprises 13 residues. Germline loops: CDR1 SGHAT, CDR2 FQDESV (reference sequence).

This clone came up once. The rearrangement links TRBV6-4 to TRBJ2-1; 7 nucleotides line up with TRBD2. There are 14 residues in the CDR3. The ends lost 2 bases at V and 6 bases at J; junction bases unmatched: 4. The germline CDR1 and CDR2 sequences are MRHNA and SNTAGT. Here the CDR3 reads CASSDGWEGNEQFF. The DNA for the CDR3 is TGTGCCAGCAGTGACGGGTGGGAGGGCAATGAGCAGTTCTTC.

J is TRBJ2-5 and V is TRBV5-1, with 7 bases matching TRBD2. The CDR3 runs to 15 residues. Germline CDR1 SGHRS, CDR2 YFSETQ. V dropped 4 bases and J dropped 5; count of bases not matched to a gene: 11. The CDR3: CASSPQGVAGETQYF. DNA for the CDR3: TGCGCCAGCAGCCCCCAAGGGGTAGCGGGCGAGACCCAGTACTTC.

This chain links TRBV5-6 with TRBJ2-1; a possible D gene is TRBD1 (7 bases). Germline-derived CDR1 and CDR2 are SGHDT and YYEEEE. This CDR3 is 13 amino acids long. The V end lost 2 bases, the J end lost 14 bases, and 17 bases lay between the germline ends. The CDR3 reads CASSFLRGDKKFF. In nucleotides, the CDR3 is TGTGCCAGCAGCTTCCTCAGGGGGGATAAGAAGTTCTTC.

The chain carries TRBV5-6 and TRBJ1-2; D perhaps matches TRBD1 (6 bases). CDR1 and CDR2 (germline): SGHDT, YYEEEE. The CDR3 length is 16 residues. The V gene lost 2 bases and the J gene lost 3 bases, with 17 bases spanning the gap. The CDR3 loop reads CASSFSVGGGHYGYTF. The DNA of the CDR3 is TGTGCCAGCAGCTTTTCGGTAGGCGGGGGCCACTATGGCTACACCTTC.

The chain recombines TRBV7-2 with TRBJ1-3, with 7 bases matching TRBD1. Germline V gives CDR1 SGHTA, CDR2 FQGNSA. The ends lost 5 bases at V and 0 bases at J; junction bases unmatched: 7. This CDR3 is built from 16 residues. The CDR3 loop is CASSPRTGNSGNTIYF. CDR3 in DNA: TGTGCCAGCAGCCCGAGGACAGGCAACTCTGGAAACACCATATATTTT. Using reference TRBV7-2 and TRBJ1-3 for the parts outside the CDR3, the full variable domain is GAGVSQSPSNKVTEKGKDVELRCDPISGHTALYWYRQSLGQGLEFLIYFQGNSAPDKSGLPSDRFSAERTGGSVSTLTIQRTQQEDSAVYLCASSPRTGNSGNTIYFGEGSWLTVV.

The chain's CDR3 is CASSLVIGTYEQYF. CDR3 nucleotide sequence: TGTGCCAGCAGCTTAGTGATAGGGACCTACGAGCAGTACTTC. The rearrangement links TRBV7-2 to TRBJ2-7; no clear D gene. V was pared by 1 base and J by 2 bases, with 9 bases between. Germline assignment: CDR1 SGHTA and CDR2 FQGNSA. The CDR3 spans 14 residues.

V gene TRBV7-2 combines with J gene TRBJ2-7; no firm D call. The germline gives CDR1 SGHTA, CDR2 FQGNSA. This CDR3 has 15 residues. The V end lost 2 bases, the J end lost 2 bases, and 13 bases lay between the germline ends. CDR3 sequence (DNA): TGTGCCAGCAGCTTATCCCGGGCAGTAACCTACGAGCAGTACTTC. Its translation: CASSLSRAVTYEQYF.

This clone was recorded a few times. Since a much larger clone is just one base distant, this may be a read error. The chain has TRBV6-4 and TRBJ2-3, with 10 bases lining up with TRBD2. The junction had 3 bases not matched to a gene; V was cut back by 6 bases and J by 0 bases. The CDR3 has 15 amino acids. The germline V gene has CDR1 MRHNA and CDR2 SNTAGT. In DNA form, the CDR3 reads TGTGCCAGCAGCGCGACTAGCGGGAGCACAGATACGCAGTATTTT. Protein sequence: CASSATSGSTDTQYF.

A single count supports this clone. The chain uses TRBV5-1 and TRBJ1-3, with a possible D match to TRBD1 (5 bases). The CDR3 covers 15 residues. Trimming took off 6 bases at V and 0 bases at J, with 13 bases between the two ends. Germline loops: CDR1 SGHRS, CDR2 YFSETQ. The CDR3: CASKAGRSSGNTIYF. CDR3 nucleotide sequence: TGCGCCAGCAAGGCAGGGAGAAGCTCTGGAAACACCATATATTTT.

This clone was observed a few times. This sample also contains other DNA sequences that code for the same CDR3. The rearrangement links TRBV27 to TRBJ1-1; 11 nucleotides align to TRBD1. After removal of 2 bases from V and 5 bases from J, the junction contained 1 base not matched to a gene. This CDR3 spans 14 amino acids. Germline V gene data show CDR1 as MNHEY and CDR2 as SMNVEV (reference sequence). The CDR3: CASSLGTGGTEAFF. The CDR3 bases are TGTGCCAGCAGTTTAGGGACAGGGGGGACTGAAGCTTTCTTT.

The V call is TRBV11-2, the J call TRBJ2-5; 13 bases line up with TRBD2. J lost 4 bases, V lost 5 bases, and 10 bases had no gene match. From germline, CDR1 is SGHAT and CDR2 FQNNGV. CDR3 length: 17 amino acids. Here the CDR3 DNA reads TGTGCCAGCAGCCCCGGGGGGACTAGCGGGAATGTAGAGACCCAGTACTTC. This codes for CASSPGGTSGNVETQYF.

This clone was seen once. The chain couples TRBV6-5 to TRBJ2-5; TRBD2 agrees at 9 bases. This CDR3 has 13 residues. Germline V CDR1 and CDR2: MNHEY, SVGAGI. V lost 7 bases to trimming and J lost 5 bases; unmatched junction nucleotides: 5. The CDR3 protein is CASKGGGGETQYF. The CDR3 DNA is TGTGCCAGCAAAGGCGGGGGGGGCGAGACCCAGTACTTC.

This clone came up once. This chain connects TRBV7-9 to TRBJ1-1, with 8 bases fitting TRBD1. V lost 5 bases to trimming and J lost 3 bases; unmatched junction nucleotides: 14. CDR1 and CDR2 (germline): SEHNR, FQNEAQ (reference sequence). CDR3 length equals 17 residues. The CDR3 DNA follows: TGTGCCAGCAGCCTCACCCCAGGACAGGGTTCGGACACTGAAGCTTTCTTT. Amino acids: CASSLTPGQGSDTEAFF.

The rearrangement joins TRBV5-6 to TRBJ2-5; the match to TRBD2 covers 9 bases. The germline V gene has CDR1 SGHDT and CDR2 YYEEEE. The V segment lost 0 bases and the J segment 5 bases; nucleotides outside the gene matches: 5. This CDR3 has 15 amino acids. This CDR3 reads CASSLGSGRGETQYF. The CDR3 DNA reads TGTGCCAGCAGCTTGGGTAGCGGGAGAGGCGAGACCCAGTACTTC.

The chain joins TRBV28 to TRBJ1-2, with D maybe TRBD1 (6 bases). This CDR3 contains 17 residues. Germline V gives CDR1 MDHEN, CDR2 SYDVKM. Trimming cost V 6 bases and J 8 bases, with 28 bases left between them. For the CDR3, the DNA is TGTGCCAGCAGCAGATCCACGACCTGGGGGCGCATATGGGGCTACACCTTC. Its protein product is CASSRSTTWGRIWGYTF.

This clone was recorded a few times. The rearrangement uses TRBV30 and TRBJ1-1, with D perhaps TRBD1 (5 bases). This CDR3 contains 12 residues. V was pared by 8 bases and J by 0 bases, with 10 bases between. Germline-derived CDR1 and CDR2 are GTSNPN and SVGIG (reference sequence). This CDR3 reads CATSRVNTEAFF. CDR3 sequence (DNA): TGTGCCACTTCCAGGGTGAACACTGAAGCTTTCTTT.